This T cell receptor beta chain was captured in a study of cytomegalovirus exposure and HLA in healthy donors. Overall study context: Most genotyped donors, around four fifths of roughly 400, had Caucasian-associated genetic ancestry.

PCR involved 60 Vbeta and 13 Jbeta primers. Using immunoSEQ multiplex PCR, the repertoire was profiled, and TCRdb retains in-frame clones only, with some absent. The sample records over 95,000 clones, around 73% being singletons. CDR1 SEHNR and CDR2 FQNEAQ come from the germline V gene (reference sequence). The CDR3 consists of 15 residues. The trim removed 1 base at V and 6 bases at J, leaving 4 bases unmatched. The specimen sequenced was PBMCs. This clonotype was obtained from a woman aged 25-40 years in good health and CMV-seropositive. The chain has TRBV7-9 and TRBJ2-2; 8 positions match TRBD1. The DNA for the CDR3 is TGTGCCAGCAGCTTAGGGCAGGGGGCATCCGGGGAGCTGTTTTTT. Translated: CASSLGQGASGELFF.